This TCR beta chain came from a study of blood T cell repertoires in COVID-19. As for the study in general: The United States, Italy and Spain were the sources of the acute and convalescent COVID-19 samples. The analysed material was cDNA or gDNA that came from T cells, B-cell-depleted T cells, or PBMCs.

In the authors' workflow: Researchers report that nucleated cell counts were estimated from reference gene primer amplification. Repertoires were generated with immunoSEQ multiplex PCR, while TCRdb's copy carries only in-frame clones and drops some. D and trimming were read from the DNA, whereas the V and J calls and clone size are those reported in that table. Found here are over 150,000 clones, around 79% of them singletons; the top ten hold roughly 28%. The V segment lost 0 bases and the J segment 6 bases; nucleotides outside the gene matches: 3. The CDR3 spans 14 residues. Germline V lookup: CDR1 MNHEY, CDR2 SVGAGI.

The chain carries TRBV6-5 and TRBJ2-7, with TRBD1 matching 9 bases. The origin of this receptor is a woman aged 65 to 85 with acute or convalescent COVID-19. The sample was peripheral blood. CDR3 region: CASSYSGQGSEQYF. The CDR3 DNA is TGTGCCAGCAGTTACTCGGGACAGGGCTCCGAGCAGTACTTC.